This T cell receptor beta chain was obtained from a study of regulatory T cells in long-lasting Graves disease. There are many counts of this clonotype. Sample time point: newly diagnosed GD, antithyroid drugs for less than 3 months. Researchers made the TCR library from RNA that was extracted from PBMCs. In building TCR beta libraries, iRepertoire HTBI primers were used together with Arm-PCR of CDR3 regions. TCRdb re-called the multiplex PCR reads through MiXCR, storing one row per CDR3 protein. The table has over 350,000 distinct CDR3 sequences, over 14% seen once; the top ten hold roughly 8%. This same sample was also part of a study on T cells in Graves' hyperthyroidism and ophthalmopathy. That work contributes: In patients aged 18 to 65, hyperthyroidism was newly diagnosed, with duration under 2 months. Primed by the HTBI set, a first-round RT-PCR was run on the TCR CDR3.

This sample comprised peripheral blood mononuclear cells (PBMCs), obtained at new diagnosis, from a patient treated with antithyroid drugs. This TCR derives from a woman in her thirties or forties with Graves disease.

Written as DNA, the CDR3 is TGTGCCAGCAGCCTGCCGGGACAGGGGGCGAGGGAGCAGTACTTC. Protein: CASSLPGQGAREQYF. The chain combines TRBV28 with TRBJ2-7; 12 positions agree with TRBD1. V lost 6 bases to trimming and J lost 7 bases; unmatched junction nucleotides: 10. Per the germline V gene, CDR1 is MDHEN and CDR2 is SYDVKM. This CDR3 is built from 15 residues. The full variable domain, with the rest looked up from reference TRBV28 and TRBJ2-7, is DVKVTQSSRYLVKRTGEKVFLECVQDMDHENMFWYRQDPGLGLRLIYFSYDVKMKEKGDIPEGYSVSREKKERFSLILESASTNQTSMYLCASSLPGQGAREQYFGPGTRLTVT.